This T cell receptor (beta chain) was captured by sequencing in a study of blood T cells in healthy people across ages (dated by TCRdb to 2014 to 2015). The study in broad terms: Template switching captured roughly one uniquely barcoded TCR beta cDNA molecule per two T cells in model experiments. Using deep sequencing normalized with unique cDNA molecular identifiers, the study measured how TCR beta repertoire diversity changes with age. The donors were divided into four age groups: young (average around 16 years), middle-aged (almost 40), aged (approximately 62) and long-lived (around 87). Using the same blood draw, the study looked at two additional independent replicas of 1 million unique cDNA reads for two donors, one aged 18 to 30 and the other aged 80 or older. The paper as a whole reports these results and caveats: A strong correlation was found between observed TCR beta diversity and the percentage of naive T cells measured by flow cytometry. Because the CMV infection status of the donors was unknown, age-related changes in expanded clonotypes may potentially have been confounded. Compared with the aged group, more naive CD4+ T cells, fewer expanded clones and increased TCR diversity were shown by the long-lived group, suggesting age selection. Observed TCR beta diversity per million T cells fell roughly linearly with age, and a significant reduction was already apparent by age roughly 41. Estimates of total diversity based on one million sequenced T cells were considered lower bounds and underestimates. Since profiling was done on bulk unsorted PBMCs, naive and antigen-experienced compartments could not be conclusively compared.

Reading the germline V gene gives CDR1 MGHRA and CDR2 YSYEKL. The CDR3 goes from the cysteine to the phenylalanine over 14 residues. Only the CDR3 part of the read is kept: 42 bases, read in frame from the first base. V was cut back by 1 base and J by 3 bases, leaving a gap of 8 bases between them. Notes on this clonotype: What antigen it recognizes has not been identified. Base quality data are lacking; no much larger clone is found one base away.

The library was generated by 5' RACE. TCRdb names Illumina HiSeq 2500 as the instrument used. The second PCR ran for about 6 to 12 cycles and used a J-beta primer mix along with a sample-barcoded 5' primer. A template-switch 5' adaptor carrying 12 random nucleotides introduced a unique molecular identifier onto each TCR beta cDNA molecule. At least 2.5 million CDR3-containing paired-end reads were obtained from each sample. All of the RNA was converted into first-strand cDNA using the Mint cDNA synthesis kit, with a TRBC-specific oligonucleotide serving as the primer. After uracil-DNA glycosylase treatment, a first 18-cycle PCR used universal primers M1SS and BC2_uni_R on all cDNA. Per the source publication's procedure: For normalization, 1 million high-quality reads were randomly selected from each sample, with every read carrying a distinct molecular identifier. Reads sharing molecular identifiers were discarded rather than binned into consensus sequences. CDR3 identification, clonotype clustering and error correction used MiTCR with a Q25 quality threshold and the strictest error-elimination algorithm. A nonparametric unseen species model with Euler transformation was used to estimate a lower bound on total TCR beta diversity. Using fastp trimming at Q25 and MiXCR clonotype assembly, TCRdb reanalyzed the public sequencing data and kept in-frame beta chains. Each CDR3 protein gets just one entry, which takes the most common genes and DNA from the rows behind it. These V and J calls originate from TCRdb's pipeline instead of the authors' own analysis. The sample contains fewer than 800,000 distinct CDR3 sequences, roughly 25% of them found a single time. The biggest ten clones account for 8% to 10% of the sample.

The donors were roughly 40 Caucasian individuals from Russia, aged roughly 6 to 95 years, who were systemically healthy. Around 10 milliliters of peripheral blood were collected from each donor into EDTA-treated Vacutainer tubes. Ficoll-Paque density-gradient centrifugation was used to isolate PBMCs, with at least 6.5 million per sample. Total RNA was extracted from PBMCs with Trizol reagent, with at least 6 micrograms obtained per sample. For every donor, flow cytometry on a PBMC aliquot measured the percentage of naive CD45RAhigh/CD27high T cells. These data are also associated with another study on T cells of mothers and their children. Per that second paper: Donors were nine systemically healthy Caucasian individuals: three mothers and their six children. cDNA synthesis consumed the entire amount of extracted RNA, loaded at 1.5 ug RNA in each 15 ul reaction. Sample barcodes and 2-4 random nucleotides were added via the M1S primer in the second PCR. Over 10 million TCR beta CDR3 reads came from each mother, compared with millions of reads from each child. Thymic selection shapes the output of TCR recombination in a similar way in related and unrelated pairs, and inherited differences have a minor effect. Related mother-child pairs always showed normalized repertoire overlap that was slightly higher than in unrelated mother-child pairs, though the difference was never significant. No persistent microchimeric T cell clones were found, with a detection sensitivity of roughly 99 clones per million clonotypes. To look for features that set related mother-child pairs apart from unrelated individuals, the researchers ran deep NGS to compare the TCR beta repertoires of mothers and children. The mean age was about 38 +/- 4 years for the mothers and around 10 +/- 4 years for the children. After adapters were ligated using NEBNext reagents, the libraries underwent 100+100 nt paired-end sequencing on an Illumina HiSeq 2000. To prevent cross-contamination, the mother and child libraries were prepared a month apart and were sequenced in separate runs. For each donor, between 500,000 and 2,000,000 distinct TCR beta clonotypes were identified. Naive TCR beta clonotypes were estimated from low-frequency clonotypes matched to each donor's FACS-determined naive share, without sorting.

The receptor comes from a boy younger than 18 in good health. The rearranged chain carries TRBV4-1 and TRBJ2-3; tentative D gene TRBD1, with 5 bases matching. The specimen sequenced was blood. The DNA sequence is given as TGCGCCAGCAGCCAAGTTCAGGGAACAGATACGCAGTATTTT. Its translation is CASSQVQGTDTQYF.